This TCR beta chain was recorded in a study of cytomegalovirus exposure and HLA in healthy donors. CDR1 is MGHRA and CDR2 is YSYEKL in the germline V gene. J was trimmed by 2 bases and V by 2 bases; bases with no gene match: 6. The CDR3 loop spans 16 amino acids. Whole-study findings and limits: Clonal expansion, a later analysis showed, was greater in HLA-associated TCR beta chains than in equally common others. Accurate prediction of most subjects' HLA-A and HLA-B alleles from TCR beta sequences was reported. Some segments of the V type, notably TRBV6-2 and TRBV6-3, were excluded as indistinguishable. Some TCR beta chains (roughly 160 of them) were listed as cytomegalovirus-associated.

PCR primers comprised 60 Vbeta and 13 Jbeta primers. Method: immunoSEQ multiplex PCR; TCRdb's copy keeps in-frame clones and lacks some. The table lists over 100,000 clones, approximately 81% of them singletons. In regard to this clone: Its specificity is not known.

Sequencing input: PBMCs. This rearrangement joins TRBV4-1 to TRBJ2-1, with 7 bases lining up with TRBD2. The TCR originated in a male donor in good health and CMV-seronegative. The chain's CDR3 is CASSQPQRGPYNEQFF. CDR3 in DNA: TGCGCCAGCAGCCAACCCCAGCGGGGTCCCTACAATGAGCAGTTCTTC.